This TCR beta chain was recovered during a study of lymphopenia after photon versus proton radiotherapy. The germline gives CDR1 SSHAT, CDR2 FNYEAQ (reference sequence). The CDR3 spans 13 residues. This clone was seen once. Profiling relied on immunoSEQ multiplex PCR, and the TCRdb table lists in-frame clones only, not all of them. The sample lists 20,000 to 25,000 clones; about 85% were seen once. The TCR comes from a man aged 60 to 75 with pancreatic cancer. J is TRBJ1-5 and V is TRBV7-7; a weak D match, TRBD1 (6 bases). Sample: peripheral blood, taken from a patient treated with photon-based radiotherapy. CDR3 region: CAPWGGLGQPQHF. Written as DNA, the CDR3 is TGTGCTCCATGGGGGGGGCTTGGGCAGCCCCAGCATTTT.